This is a list of T cell receptor beta chains from one sample in a study of regulatory and conventional T cells in RAG deficiency. Sequenced by immunoSEQ multiplex PCR; TCRdb stores in-frame clones only, minus some. The data hold roughly 32,000 clones, with around 89% observed a single time. The data also belong to a second study, concerning regulatory T cells.

Sample: CD8+ T cells sorted from blood. The origin of the receptors is a human donor in good health. CDR3s include the opening cysteine and the closing phenylalanine or tryptophan. D genes are given only for firm matches.

V gene: TRBV4-1; J gene: TRBJ1-5; D gene: .; CDR3 DNA: TGCGCCAGCAGCCAATTGGCTTCAGATCAGCCCCAGCATTTT; CDR3 protein: CASSQLASDQPQHF
V gene: TRBV19; J gene: TRBJ1-6; D gene: .; CDR3 DNA: TGTGCCAGTAGGGACGCCTATTCACCCCTCCACTTT; CDR3 protein: CASRDAYSPLHF
V gene: TRBV27; J gene: TRBJ2-7; D gene: TRBD1; CDR3 DNA: TGTGCCAGCAGGAGGACAGGGTCCTACGAGCAGTACTTC; CDR3 protein: CASRRTGSYEQYF
V gene: TRBV5-1; J gene: TRBJ2-3; D gene: .; CDR3 DNA: TGCGCCAGCCGTAAGGAGGGGCGGGGATATTCAGGCGGTGCAGATACGCAGTATTTT; CDR3 protein: CASRKEGRGYSGGADTQYF
V gene: TRBV6-1; J gene: TRBJ1-1; D gene: .; CDR3 DNA: TGTGCCAGCAGTGAAACGGGGAACACTGAAGCTTTCTTT; CDR3 protein: CASSETGNTEAFF
V gene: TRBV11-2; J gene: TRBJ2-7; D gene: TRBD2; CDR3 DNA: TGTGCCAGCAGCCCCCGACTAGCGGGGACCTACGAGCAGTACTTC; CDR3 protein: CASSPRLAGTYEQYF
V gene: TRBV4-1; J gene: TRBJ2-3; D gene: .; CDR3 DNA: TGCGCCAGCAGCCAAGTTACATCCACAGATACGCAGTATTTT; CDR3 protein: CASSQVTSTDTQYF
V gene: TRBV7-9; J gene: TRBJ2-2; D gene: TRBD2; CDR3 DNA: TGTGCCAGCAGCATACTAGCGGGGGCTACCGGGGAGCTGTTTTTT; CDR3 protein: CASSILAGATGELFF
V gene: TRBV6-5; J gene: TRBJ1-2; D gene: .; CDR3 DNA: TGTGCCAGCAGTCCGGGGACACAGGACTATGGCTACACCTTC; CDR3 protein: CASSPGTQDYGYTF
V gene: TRBV7-3; J gene: TRBJ2-5; D gene: TRBD1; CDR3 DNA: TGTGCCAGCAGCAAGGGACAGCAAGAGACCCAGTACTTC; CDR3 protein: CASSKGQQETQYF
V gene: TRBV5-1; J gene: TRBJ1-2; D gene: .; CDR3 DNA: TGCGCCAGCAGCGCTAATTCGGGACGGGACTATGGCTACACCTTC; CDR3 protein: CASSANSGRDYGYTF
V gene: TRBV19; J gene: TRBJ1-5; D gene: TRBD1; CDR3 DNA: TGTGCCAGTAGTATGTCTTTTGGGACAGGGCCGGCGTCGCCGGGTCAGCCCCAGCATTTT; CDR3 protein: CASSMSFGTGPASPGQPQHF
V gene: TRBV4-2; J gene: TRBJ2-1; D gene: TRBD2; CDR3 DNA: TGTGCCAGCAGCCCCCGGGAGGTCTCGGGGAATGAGCAGTTCTTC; CDR3 protein: CASSPREVSGNEQFF